A single sample gave rise to the 6 T cell receptor beta chains below, sequenced in a study of Graves' ophthalmopathy and Graves' hyperthyroidism. RNA served as the template for amplifying TCR beta CDR3 regions. Following a first-round RT-PCR that used HTBI primers, a second-round multiplex PCR was carried out. MiXCR was run by TCRdb on the multiplex PCR reads, yielding one entry per CDR3 protein. This repertoire shows 300,000 to 400,000 distinct CDR3 sequences, under 20% found once; its top ten account for around 12%. Sequencing used peripheral blood. These TCRs come from an adult man with Graves' ophthalmopathy.

In this sample, this clonotype turned up many times. CDR3 region: CASSFLQGYEQYF. For the CDR3, the DNA is TGTGCCAGCAGTTTTCTTCAGGGATACGAGCAGTACTTC. V and J are TRBV6-5 and TRBJ2-7; D may be TRBD1 (5 bases). Trimming took 4 bases from V and 4 from J, leaving 11 bases between them. This CDR3 region has 13 residues. Per germline, CDR1 MNHEY and CDR2 SVGAGI.

At least ten counts were recorded for this clonotype. The V and J genes are TRBV6-1 and TRBJ2-5, with TRBD1 matching 7 bases. Germline CDR1 is MNHNS and CDR2 is SASEGT. Unmatched junction bases numbered 7, after V lost 2 bases and J lost 1 base. The CDR3 consists of 16 residues. The CDR3 protein is CASSEFRGNVQETQYF. CDR3 bases: TGTGCCAGCAGTGAATTCAGGGGGAACGTCCAAGAGACCCAGTACTTC.

There are many counts of this clonotype. The chain links TRBV4-1 to TRBJ2-5; D gene unclear. Trimming left V 1 base short and J 0 bases short, with 12 bases between. The CDR3 has 16 residues. The germline CDR1 and CDR2 sequences are MGHRA and YSYEKL. The CDR3 is CASSQAHTSYQETQYF. The CDR3, as DNA: TGCGCCAGCAGCCAAGCTCATACCTCGTACCAAGAGACCCAGTACTTC.

The rearrangement joins TRBV30 to TRBJ2-2; 10 nucleotides agree with TRBD2. The CDR3 has 17 residues. Losses at the gene ends were 3 bases for V and 4 bases for J; bases not matched to a gene: 11. Germline loops: CDR1 GTSNPN, CDR2 SVGIG (reference sequence). This CDR3 reads CAWSPGGLAGVTGELFF. In nucleotides, the CDR3 is TGTGCCTGGAGCCCTGGAGGGCTAGCGGGAGTCACCGGGGAGCTGTTTTTT.

This clonotype was detected many times. The J gene is TRBJ1-6, the V gene TRBV4-1, with D hard to call. Trimming removed 4 bases from V and 6 bases from J, with 10 bases in between. The CDR3 loop spans 14 amino acids. Germline CDR1 is MGHRA and CDR2 is YSYEKL. The chain's CDR3 is CASSPGMPNSPLHF. CDR3 nucleotides: TGCGCCAGCAGCCCCGGGATGCCTAATTCACCCCTCCACTTT.

J is TRBJ2-7 and V is TRBV11-2; D is uncertain. The CDR3 totals 17 residues. V lost 1 base, J lost 4 bases, and 20 bases lay in between. CDR1 and CDR2 (germline): SGHAT, FQNNGV. CDR3 nucleotide sequence: TGTGCCAGCAGCTTAGGGTTGGCGTCAGGCGGAGCGTACGAGCAGTACTTC. Encoded protein: CASSLGLASGGAYEQYF. Using reference TRBV11-2 and TRBJ2-7 for the parts outside the CDR3, the full variable domain is EAGVAQSPRYKIIEKRQSVAFWCNPISGHATLYWYQQILGQGPKLLIQFQNNGVVDDSQLPKDRFSAERLKGVDSTLKIQPAKLEDSAVYLCASSLGLASGGAYEQYFGPGTRLTVT.